These 20 T cell receptor beta chains were sequenced from one sample in a study of T cell responses to AZD1222 COVID-19 vaccine. The method was immunoSEQ multiplex PCR; TCRdb's version includes in-frame clones alone and lacks a portion of them. The data contain tens of thousands of clones, roughly nine tenths of them singletons. The starting material was peripheral blood, obtained 28 days after the second AZD1222 dose. These receptors were obtained from an adult who received the AZD1222 COVID-19 vaccine.

The CDR3 spells CASSIGLRANEQYF. DNA for the CDR3: TGTGCCAGCAGTATTGGGCTAAGGGCAAACGAGCAGTACTTC. The chain employs TRBV6-5 and TRBJ2-7; D ambiguous. With 5 bases removed from V and 5 bases from J, the gap between germline ends came to 16 bases. Germline CDR1 reads MNHEY; CDR2 reads SVGAGI. The CDR3 covers 14 residues.

This chain links TRBV14 with TRBJ2-1; 14 bases fit TRBD2. J lost 7 bases, V lost 3 bases, and 5 bases had no gene match. The CDR3 extends over 16 amino acids. Germline V lookup: CDR1 SGHDN, CDR2 FVKESK. This chain's CDR3 is CASSHLGLAGGNEQFF. DNA for the CDR3: TGTGCCAGCAGCCACCTCGGACTAGCGGGGGGAAATGAGCAGTTCTTC.

There are a few counts of this clone. The chain recombines TRBV2 with TRBJ2-7, with D possibly matching TRBD2 (7 bases). Trimming pared 8 bases from V and 5 bases from J, leaving 28 bases between. The CDR3 contains 17 residues. Germline V lookup: CDR1 SNHLY, CDR2 FYNNEI. The CDR3 nucleotides read TGTGCCAGCCTGAACGGGGGGCGCGCCCAGGATGGCCACGAGCAGTACTTC. It codes for CASLNGGRAQDGHEQYF. The full variable domain, with the rest looked up from reference TRBV2 and TRBJ2-7, is EPEVTQTPSHQVTQMGQEVILRCVPISNHLYFYWYRQILGQKVEFLVSFYNNEISEKSEIFDDQFSVERPDGSNFTLKIRSTKLEDSAMYFCASLNGGRAQDGHEQYFGPGTRLTVT.

This rearrangement joins TRBV7-9 to TRBJ2-7; unclear D gene. V lost 5 bases to trimming and J lost 6 bases, with 8 bases between them. The CDR3 runs 11 residues. Per the germline V gene, CDR1 is SEHNR and CDR2 is FQNEAQ (reference sequence). CDR3 region: CASSTYSEQYF. The DNA for the CDR3 is TGTGCCAGCAGCACCTACTCCGAGCAGTACTTC.

This rearrangement joins TRBV5-6 to TRBJ1-1, with D unclear. This CDR3 region has 17 residues. Trimming took 2 bases from V and 1 from J, leaving 18 bases between them. Germline CDR1 is SGHDT and CDR2 is YYEEEE. DNA of the CDR3: TGTGCCAGCAGCTTTATTGCCGTATCCAGTTGGAACACTGAAGCTTTCTTT. It translates to CASSFIAVSSWNTEAFF.

V and J are TRBV11-2 and TRBJ1-2; 9 bases are a match to TRBD1. The V gene's germline CDR1 is SGHAT and CDR2 FQNNGV. This CDR3 has 14 amino acids. V gave up 5 bases and J gave up 3 bases; unmatched junction bases: 4. CDR3 in DNA: TGTGCCAGCAGCCCGTGGACAGGGGACTATGGCTACACCTTC. This translates into CASSPWTGDYGYTF.

The chain is built from TRBV29-1 and TRBJ2-1; 15 positions agree with TRBD2. This CDR3 is 17 amino acids long. The V and J ends lost 7 bases and 7 bases, in that order; junction bases with no gene match: 14. Germline CDR1 SQVTM, CDR2 ANQGSEA. For the CDR3, the DNA is TGCAGCGCCCATGGGACTAGCGGGGGGTTTTACCGGAATGAGCAGTTCTTC. Amino acid sequence: CSAHGTSGGFYRNEQFF.

V gene TRBV6-6 combines with J gene TRBJ2-1; no definite D call. Germline lookup yields CDR1 MNHNY and CDR2 SVGAGI (reference sequence). This CDR3 spans 14 amino acids. Trimming shortened V by 1 base and J by 8 bases, and 12 bases separated the two germline ends. The chain's CDR3 is CASSYFETGDEQFF. CDR3 nucleotides: TGTGCCAGCAGTTACTTTGAGACGGGCGATGAGCAGTTCTTC.

This clone was counted only a few times. The chain employs TRBV9 and TRBJ1-1; TRBD1 agrees at 12 bases. Germline-derived CDR1 and CDR2 are SGDLS and YYNGEE. The CDR3 totals 18 residues. V lost 0 bases to trimming and J lost 5 bases; unmatched junction nucleotides: 11. CDR3 nucleotide sequence: TGTGCCAGCAGCGTAGCCCCAGCGGGACAGGGGGCTGAGACTGAAGCTTTCTTT. Its translation: CASSVAPAGQGAETEAFF.

This clone was counted a single time. The chain carries TRBV5-6 and TRBJ1-2, with unresolved D. V gave up 0 bases and J gave up 3 bases, with 9 bases separating them. Germline-derived CDR1 and CDR2 are SGHDT and YYEEEE. CDR3 size: 14 residues. This chain's CDR3 is CASSLEVSHYGYTF. CDR3 bases: TGTGCCAGCAGCTTGGAAGTCAGTCACTATGGCTACACCTTC.

The J gene is TRBJ2-1, the V gene TRBV30; 9 bases match TRBD1. This CDR3 contains 15 residues. Germline V CDR1 and CDR2: GTSNPN, SVGIG (reference sequence). V was pared by 5 bases and J by 4 bases, with 9 bases of the junction left unmatched. This chain's CDR3 is CAWGTGRIRYNEQFF. CDR3 bases: TGTGCCTGGGGGACAGGGAGGATTAGATACAATGAGCAGTTCTTC.

This chain joins TRBV2 and TRBJ1-3; 11 bases match TRBD1. Germline trimming cut 8 bases from V and 4 bases from J; bases unmatched to any gene: 4. The CDR3 loop spans 14 amino acids. Germline V CDR1 and CDR2: SNHLY, FYNNEI. The CDR3 loop is CASGQGAGGNTIYF. The CDR3 nucleotides read TGTGCCAGCGGACAGGGGGCGGGAGGAAACACCATATATTTT.

The V gene is TRBV5-6, the J gene TRBJ1-1, with D tentatively TRBD1 (5 bases). CDR1 SGHDT and CDR2 YYEEEE come from the germline V gene. This CDR3 is 12 amino acids long. The V and J ends lost 6 bases and 7 bases respectively, with 13 bases between them. The CDR3: CASNGGLGEAFF. The CDR3, as DNA: TGTGCCAGCAATGGGGGTTTAGGTGAAGCTTTCTTT.

This chain connects TRBV13 to TRBJ2-2; 8 positions agree with TRBD1. CDR1 and CDR2 (germline): PRHDT, FYEKMQ (reference sequence). Unmatched junction bases numbered 9, after V lost 5 bases and J lost 4 bases. The CDR3 covers 16 residues. Written as DNA, the CDR3 is TGTGCCAGCAGCCCCCGAGGACAGGGAAGCACCGGGGAGCTGTTTTTT. Translating gives CASSPRGQGSTGELFF.

CDR3 bases: TGTGCCACCAGCCCCCAGTACGCGGGAGATCCCCTCAATGAGCAGTTCTTC. As protein: CATSPQYAGDPLNEQFF. The chain carries TRBV15 and TRBJ2-1; the match to TRBD2 covers 7 bases. The CDR3 is 17 residues long. The J segment lost 6 bases and the V segment lost 5 bases, leaving 16 bases of the junction unmatched. CDR1 LNHNV and CDR2 YYDKDF come from the germline V gene (reference sequence).

The rearrangement uses TRBV10-3 and TRBJ1-2; 7 nucleotides align to TRBD1. Germline V gene lookup returns CDR1 ENHRY and CDR2 SYGVKD. The CDR3 is 14 amino acids. J was trimmed by 3 bases and V by 10 bases; bases with no gene match: 11. CDR3 nucleotides: TGTGCCACCCGAGCGCAGGGGACAGACTATGGCTACACCTTC. Residues: CATRAQGTDYGYTF.

This chain links TRBV5-3 with TRBJ1-1; possibly TRBD1 for D (5 bases). TRBV5-3 is reported as an ORF; its role is uncertain. The ends were cut back, 4 bases at V and 1 base at J, with 14 bases in the middle. This CDR3 contains 15 residues. The CDR3 loop reads CARSGTKTGNTEAFF. CDR3 DNA sequence: TGTGCCAGAAGCGGAACCAAAACAGGGAACACTGAAGCTTTCTTT.

DNA of the CDR3: TGTGCCAGCAGAACCGTACAGGGGTCAAGAAACCGATCTGGAAACACCATATATTTT. Encoded protein: CASRTVQGSRNRSGNTIYF. V and J are TRBV7-9 and TRBJ1-3, with 7 positions matching TRBD1. Germline CDR1 SEHNR, CDR2 FQNEAQ (reference sequence). The J segment lost 1 base and the V segment lost 6 bases, leaving 18 bases of the junction unmatched. CDR3 length equals 19 residues.

V and J are TRBV7-6 and TRBJ1-2, with no clear D. V lost 0 bases, J lost 6 bases, and 8 bases lay in between. Germline values: CDR1 SGHVS, CDR2 FNYEAQ. The CDR3 has 13 amino acids. The CDR3 DNA follows: TGTGCCAGCAGCTTAGCGCATGGGGATGGCTACACCTTC. Amino acid sequence: CASSLAHGDGYTF.

This clone was observed a single time. The genes are TRBV18 and TRBJ1-4; D unclear. In germline, CDR1 is KGHSH, CDR2 LQKENI. V lost 6 bases, J lost 5 bases, and 16 bases lay in between. The CDR3 has 15 amino acids. The CDR3 DNA sequence: TGTGCCAGCTCCCACGGAGGGTGGACCAATGAAAAACTGTTTTTT. This sequence encodes CASSHGGWTNEKLFF.